The rows below give T cell receptor beta chains drawn from one sample of a study of CD8+ T cells in alopecia areata. Assay: immunoSEQ multiplex PCR; the TCRdb copy retains only in-frame clones and omits some. Here the sample spans over 110,000 clones, 40% to 65% being singletons. This material consisted of CD4+ T cells sorted from blood, taken at week 0. Source of these receptors: a human donor with alopecia areata. CDR3s include the opening cysteine and the closing phenylalanine or tryptophan.

V gene | CDR3 protein
TRBV16 | CASSRGTDEQFF
TRBV29-1 | CSVGLDSLYEQYF
TRBV30 | CAWRTVGTDTQYF
TRBV5-1 | CASSLGPAEGYTF
TRBV4-3 | CASSRGTSGYEQYF
TRBV9 | CASSAYRDGYTF
TRBV29-1 | CSVAGNRDLQYGYTF
TRBV29-1 | CSVGESYGYTF
TRBV7-2 | CASSSALGNNQPQHF
TRBV4-1 | CASSQQGEGTGELFF
TRBV28 | CASSSSAGSRATGELFF
TRBV6-5 | CASSYVTAQETQYF
TRBV7-9 | CASSLDVGNTDTQYF
TRBV29-1 | CSAGQGAHEQYF
TRBV7-8 | CASSQNRGRGYEQYF
TRBV30 | CAWGTGGSSDTQYF
TRBV7-9 | CASSVWGSEDTQYF
TRBV28 | CASSGYGGYTF
TRBV30 | CAWRLGSTDTQYF
TRBV10-3 | CATTDGISYEQYF
TRBV5-1 | CASSLTATGGGETQYF
TRBV6-5 | CATSGRNAYNEQFF
TRBV27 | CASGKPDYEQYF
TRBV25-1 | CASSEESPGVRYF
TRBV23-1 | CASSPGRGWKETQYF
TRBV28 | CASRYGGVFSQPQHF
TRBV27 | CASSLGTSGSRVTDTQYF
TRBV30 | CAWSVSSDWDRVAFF
TRBV19 | CASSTRTAVYTGELFF
TRBV7-2 | CASSLLASGSDTQYF
TRBV29-1 | CSVDRGNTEAFF
TRBV15 | CATRSGTAAYEQYF
TRBV5-1 | CASSFDDRNTEAFF
TRBV27 | CASSFYGGNTIYF
TRBV30 | CAYALAGAGFSETQYF
TRBV6-1 | CASSEAGQGYVNTEAFF
TRBV19 | CASSPQQGPGELFF
TRBV7-2 | CASSLTGVGTEAFF
TRBV5-1 | CASSLILGREVEQFF
TRBV29-1 | CSVGASGNGELFF
TRBV30 | CAWSPTNRGRSTEAFF
TRBV18 | CASSPRREGSQAFF
TRBV30 | CAWSRAVRLAGGWIDEQFF
TRBV29-1 | CSGGQGKAKNIQYF
TRBV29-1 | CSVELGLHRNEQYF
TRBV7-2 | CASSLQAGNQETQYF
TRBV5-1 | CASSDGTSADTQYF
TRBV6-5 | CASSAYRGGNQPQHF
TRBV9 | CASSVKGVGDEQFF
TRBV2 | CAIYDFGGNSDTQYF